This T cell receptor beta chain was identified in a study of response to subunit inactivated influenza vaccine. Regarding the study as a whole: Few new T cells, the authors suggested, are recruited by each seasonal influenza vaccination.

TCRdb reprocessed the RT-PCR reads via MiXCR and lists one record per CDR3 protein. The sample lists approximately 500,000 distinct CDR3 sequences; 10% to 15% were seen once. Points on this clonotype: The antigen is not known.

V was pared by 9 bases and J by 4 bases, with 11 bases of the junction left unmatched. In germline, CDR1 is SNHLY, CDR2 FYNNEI. This CDR3 has 15 amino acids. Sequencing used PBMCs from blood, obtained 45 days after vaccination. The chain uses TRBV2 and TRBJ2-3, with TRBD2 identical over 9 bases. The source is a man over 45 who received an inactivated influenza vaccine. CDR3 protein: CASYHRGGVADTQYF. CDR3 in DNA: TGTGCCAGTTACCATCGCGGGGGGGTGGCAGATACGCAGTATTTT.